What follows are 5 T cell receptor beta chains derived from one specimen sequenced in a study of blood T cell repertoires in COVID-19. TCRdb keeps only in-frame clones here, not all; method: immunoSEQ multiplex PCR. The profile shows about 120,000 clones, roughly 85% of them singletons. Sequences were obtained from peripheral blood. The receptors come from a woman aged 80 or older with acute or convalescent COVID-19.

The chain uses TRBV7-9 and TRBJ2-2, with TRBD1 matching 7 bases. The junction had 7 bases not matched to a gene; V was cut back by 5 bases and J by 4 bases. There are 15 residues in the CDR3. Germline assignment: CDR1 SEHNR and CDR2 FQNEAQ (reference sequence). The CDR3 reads CASSLTRGSTGELFF. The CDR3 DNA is TGTGCCAGCAGCCTTACCAGGGGGAGCACCGGGGAGCTGTTTTTT.

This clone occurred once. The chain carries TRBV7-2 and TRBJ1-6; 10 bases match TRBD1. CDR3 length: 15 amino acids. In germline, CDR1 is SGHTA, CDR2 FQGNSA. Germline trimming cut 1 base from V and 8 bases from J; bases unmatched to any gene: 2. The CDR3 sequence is CASSLEGTGDSPLHF. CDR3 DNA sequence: TGTGCCAGCAGCTTAGAGGGGACAGGGGATTCACCCCTCCACTTT.

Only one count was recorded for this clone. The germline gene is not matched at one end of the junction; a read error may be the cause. CDR3 DNA: TGTGCCAGCAGTTCCGGGGGGGAACGGCGTCTCTTT. Protein: CASSSGGERRLF. The chain uses TRBV28 and TRBJ1-1; tentatively, D is TRBD1 (5 bases). Germline V CDR1 and CDR2: MDHEN, SYDVKM. The CDR3 is 12 residues long.

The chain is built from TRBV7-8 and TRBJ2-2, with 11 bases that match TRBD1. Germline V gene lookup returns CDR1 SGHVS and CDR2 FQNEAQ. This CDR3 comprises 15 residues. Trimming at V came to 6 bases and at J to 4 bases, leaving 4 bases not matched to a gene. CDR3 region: CASRTGTGGTGELFF. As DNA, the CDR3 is TGTGCCAGCAGAACCGGGACAGGGGGCACCGGGGAGCTGTTTTTT.

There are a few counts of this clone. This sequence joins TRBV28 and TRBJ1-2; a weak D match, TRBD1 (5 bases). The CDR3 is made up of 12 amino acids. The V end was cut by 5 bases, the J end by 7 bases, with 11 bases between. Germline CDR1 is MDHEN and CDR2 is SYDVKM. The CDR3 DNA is TGTGCCAGCAGTCCACAGACAGTTGGCTACACCTTC. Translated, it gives CASSPQTVGYTF.